Listed below are T cell receptor beta chains from one sample, sequenced in a study of human T cells and chemical hapten exposure. Each CDR3 protein is one row after TCRdb ran MiXCR on the RACE reads. The table shows 99,000 or so distinct CDR3 sequences, with less than 35% occurring only once. Sequencing used whole blood, obtained in connection with sensitization to the hapten diphenylcyclopropenone (DPC). The receptors were gathered from a man aged 40-55 years with alopecia areata. Some clones in this sample may be carry-over from other donors' samples. Each CDR3 is given with its conserved first and last residue. A D gene is named only where the DNA matches it firmly. The size entry is marked missing in some rows and otherwise reads once, few, many or a size class.

size | J | V | D | DNA | CDR3
few | TRBJ2-5 | TRBV28 | - | TGTGCCAGCAGTTTACCGGGGGCGAAGACCCAGTACTTC | CASSLPGAKTQYF
- | TRBJ1-1 | TRBV14 | - | TGTGCCAGCAGCTCCCGACCCTATTGGGGCACTGAAGCTTTCTTT | CASSSRPYWGTEAFF
- | TRBJ1-1 | TRBV3-1 | - | TGTGCCAGCAGCCAAATGGGGCGGAACACTGAAGCTTTCTTT | CASSQMGRNTEAFF
- | TRBJ1-2 | TRBV6-5 | - | TGTGCCAGCAGTCCTTTAACGGGCGGTCACTATGGCTACACCTTC | CASSPLTGGHYGYTF
- | TRBJ2-1 | TRBV5-6 | - | TGTGCCAGCAGCTCGACTATGACTAGTTACAATGAGCAGTTCTTC | CASSSTMTSYNEQFF
once | TRBJ2-5 | TRBV18 | - | TGTGCCAGCTCACCCACGGGGGCTGGGGAGACCCAGTACTTC | CASSPTGAGETQYF
- | TRBJ1-2 | TRBV5-1 | - | TGCGCCAGCAGCTTGGGCCAATACTATGGCTACACCTTC | CASSLGQYYGYTF
- | TRBJ2-7 | TRBV28 | - | TGTGCCAGCAGCCCGCTCCGCTACGAGCAGTACTTC | CASSPLRYEQYF
few | TRBJ2-1 | TRBV6-2/TRBV6-3 | - | TGTGCCAGCAGTTTTGGACAGGAGCAGTTCTTC | CASSFGQEQFF
- | TRBJ2-2 | TRBV11-3 | - | TGTGCCAGCAGCTCGTTGACTTTTGGCGGGGAGCTGTTTTTT | CASSSLTFGGELFF
few | TRBJ1-5 | TRBV20-1 | - | TGCAGTGCTAGGACAGTTCTCGTCAATCAGCCCCAGCATTTT | CSARTVLVNQPQHF
few | TRBJ2-7 | TRBV20-1 | TRBD2 | TGCAGTGCTAGAGATCTGGCGGGAGGGACCTACGAGCAGTACTTC | CSARDLAGGTYEQYF
- | TRBJ2-3 | TRBV5-1 | TRBD2 | TGCGCCAGCAGCGTAAGCGGGAGGTACGCAGATACGCAGTATTTT | CASSVSGRYADTQYF
- | TRBJ2-1 | TRBV20-1 | TRBD2 | TGCAGCGGGATAGCGGGAGGACGATACAATGAGCAGTTCTTC | CSGIAGGRYNEQFF
few | TRBJ1-4 | TRBV28 | TRBD1 | TGTGCCAGCAGTTTTGACAGGGCTATTATGAAACTGTTTTTT | CASSFDRAIMKLFF
few | TRBJ1-5 | TRBV20-1 | TRBD1 | TGCAGTGCGGGACAGGGGCGAGGTCAGCCCCAGCATTTT | CSAGQGRGQPQHF
few | TRBJ2-3 | TRBV6-2/TRBV6-3 | TRBD2 | TGTGCCAGCAGTTCCGGGACTAGCGGGATCACAGATACGCAGTATTTT | CASSSGTSGITDTQYF
few | TRBJ1-2 | TRBV12-3/TRBV12-4 | TRBD1 | TGTGCCAGCAGTGTTTTGGGACAGGGCTATGGCTACACCTTC | CASSVLGQGYGYTF
few | TRBJ2-7 | TRBV27 | - | TGTGCCAGCAGTTTAAACAGGTTCGAGCAGTACTTC | CASSLNRFEQYF
- | TRBJ2-5 | TRBV7-9 | - | TGTGCCAGCAGCTTAACTCAGGAGAGAGAGACCCAGTACTTC | CASSLTQERETQYF
- | TRBJ1-5 | TRBV4-1 | - | TGCGCCAGCAGCCAAGACAGGGCTGGCAATCAGCCCCAGCATTTT | CASSQDRAGNQPQHF
- | TRBJ1-1 | TRBV9 | - | TGTGCCAGCAGCGTATTGGCCAGTGAGACTGAAGCTTTCTTT | CASSVLASETEAFF
- | TRBJ2-3 | TRBV9 | - | TGTGCCAGCAGCGTAGCTGATCGAGCGGGTACGCAGTATTTT | CASSVADRAGTQYF
- | TRBJ2-2 | TRBV20-1 | TRBD2 | TGCAGTGCTAGAGGATGGGGACTAGCGGGAGGTACCGGGGAGCTGTTTTTT | CSARGWGLAGGTGELFF
- | TRBJ1-4 | TRBV27 | - | TGTGCCAGCAGTTTATCTAATTCGGTTTATGAAAAACTGTTTTTT | CASSLSNSVYEKLFF
- | TRBJ2-1 | TRBV7-2 | - | TGTGCCAGCAGCTTAGCGGCTAGCGACACGGTTGGCTCCTACAATGAGCAGTTCTTC | CASSLAASDTVGSYNEQFF
many | TRBJ2-3 | TRBV29-1 | - | TGCAGCGTTTACCTTTTCTGGCGGGGCCGCACAGATACGCAGTATTTT | CSVYLFWRGRTDTQYF
- | TRBJ2-5 | TRBV3-1 | - | TGTGCCAGCAGCCAAGATGGGGAGACCCAGTACTTC | CASSQDGETQYF
once | TRBJ2-3 | TRBV4-1 | - | TGCGCCAGCGCCCCCTCCACAGATACGCAGTATTTT | CASAPSTDTQYF
many | TRBJ2-1 | TRBV29-1 | - | TGCAGCGTTCCGGGACCTCAGGGGCCGCTCTCCTACAATGAGCAGTTCTTC | CSVPGPQGPLSYNEQFF
- | TRBJ1-1 | TRBV12-3/TRBV12-4 | - | TGTGCCAGCAGAAAGACAGGATCCACTGAAGCTTTCTTT | CASRKTGSTEAFF
few | TRBJ2-6 | TRBV28 | - | TGTGCCAGCAGTCTTCCTCCAGGGTCAGGGGCCAACGTCCTGACTTTC | CASSLPPGSGANVLTF
- | TRBJ2-3 | TRBV5-1 | - | TGCGCCAGCAGCTTAGATCAGGGGTCGGAATCCACAGATACGCAGTATTTT | CASSLDQGSESTDTQYF
few | TRBJ2-5 | TRBV10-3 | TRBD2 | TGTGCCATCTCAGTGTATGGACTAGCGGGAGCCAAAGAGACCCAGTACTTC | CAISVYGLAGAKETQYF
- | TRBJ2-6 | TRBV7-2 | TRBD2 | TGTGCCAGCAGCTTCGGACTAGCGGGAATTTCTGGGGCCAACGTCCTGACTTTC | CASSFGLAGISGANVLTF
few | TRBJ2-2 | TRBV7-9 | - | TGTGCCAGCGGGGAGCTGTTTTTT | CASGELFF
few | TRBJ2-1 | TRBV7-2 | - | TGTGCCAGCAGCTTTAAAGGGAGCCCGCATTGGTTCTTC | CASSFKGSPHWFF